The rows below give T cell receptor beta chains drawn from one sample of a study of CD8 T cells in Susac syndrome. TCRdb used MiXCR to reprocess the immunoSEQ multiplex PCR reads, holding one entry per CDR3 protein. The table lists about 280,000 distinct CDR3 sequences, about 88% of them singletons. Sequenced sample: CD8+ T cells from PBMCs. These receptors originate from a human donor with multiple sclerosis. The CDR3 runs from the conserved cysteine through the conserved F or W. D genes are given only for firm matches. Clone size is not always given. Where it is, it says once, few, many or a class for expanded clones.

abundance | j_gene | v_gene | d_gene | CDR3aa | CDR3nt
NA | TRBJ1-1 | TRBV6-1 | TRBD1 | CASSAQPGTVKNTEAFF | TGTGCCAGCAGTGCCCAGCCCGGGACAGTTAAAAACACTGAAGCTTTCTTT
NA | TRBJ2-7 | TRBV7-3 | TRBD2 | CASSLSTTSGRAEQYF | TGTGCCAGCAGCTTAAGCACGACTAGCGGGAGGGCCGAGCAGTACTTC
NA | TRBJ2-7 | TRBV14 | NA | CASSHNEEGVVGEQYF | TGTGCCAGCAGCCACAACGAAGAGGGAGTGGTGGGCGAGCAGTACTTC
few | TRBJ2-7 | TRBV9 | TRBD1 | CASSVWDRPYEQYF | TGTGCCAGCAGCGTCTGGGACAGGCCCTACGAGCAGTACTTC
NA | TRBJ2-1 | TRBV19 | TRBD2 | CATLPQAGFYNEQFF | TGTGCCACCCTTCCGCAAGCGGGATTTTACAATGAGCAGTTCTTC
NA | TRBJ1-5 | TRBV2 | TRBD1 | CASSGSGTGVQPQHF | TGTGCCAGCAGTGGGTCTGGGACAGGGGTGCAGCCCCAGCATTTT
NA | TRBJ2-1 | TRBV6-5 | NA | CASSYWNEQFF | TGTGCCAGCAGTTATTGGAATGAGCAGTTCTTC
NA | TRBJ2-5 | TRBV27 | TRBD2 | CASSLSMGLATHGWETQYF | TGTGCCAGCAGTTTATCGATGGGACTAGCGACCCACGGGTGGGAGACCCAGTACTTC
NA | TRBJ1-1 | TRBV7-4 | NA | CASSLVPGHGVNTEAFF | TGTGCCAGCAGCTTAGTTCCAGGGCACGGGGTGAACACTGAAGCTTTCTTT
NA | TRBJ1-5 | TRBV21-1 | NA | CASLPGQTGPQHF | TGTGCCAGCCTTCCGGGCCAGACGGGGCCCCAGCATTTT
NA | TRBJ1-6 | TRBV6-5 | TRBD1 | CASSYYQGDGNSPLHF | TGTGCCAGCAGTTACTACCAGGGGGACGGTAATTCACCCCTCCACTTT
NA | TRBJ1-2 | TRBV7-9 | TRBD1 | CASRQGVGYGYTF | TGTGCCAGCAGGCAGGGGGTCGGGTATGGCTACACCTTC
once | TRBJ2-1 | TRBV5-4 | NA | CASSFYKRGHNEQFF | TGTGCCAGCAGCTTTTATAAGCGCGGGCACAATGAGCAGTTCTTC
NA | TRBJ2-3 | TRBV20-1 | NA | CSARLARSRTDTQYF | TGCAGTGCTAGACTAGCACGAAGCCGCACAGATACGCAGTATTTT
NA | TRBJ2-5 | TRBV2 | NA | CASSESLGEETQYF | TGTGCCAGCAGTGAAAGTCTAGGTGAAGAGACCCAGTACTTC
NA | TRBJ2-4 | TRBV19 | NA | CASSIARGPKNIQYF | TGTGCCAGTAGTATAGCTAGGGGCCCCAAAAACATTCAGTACTTC
NA | TRBJ2-3 | TRBV24-1 | NA | CATSDPWNDTQYF | TGTGCCACCAGTGACCCCTGGAATGATACGCAGTATTTT
NA | TRBJ2-2 | TRBV30 | TRBD2 | CAWSWGGRDGELFF | TGTGCCTGGTCCTGGGGGGGGAGGGACGGGGAGCTGTTTTTT
few | TRBJ1-5 | TRBV6-5 | TRBD1 | CASSYSTRGFSNQPQHF | TGTGCCAGCAGTTACTCAACCAGGGGGTTCAGCAATCAGCCCCAGCATTTT
NA | TRBJ1-1 | TRBV28 | TRBD1 | CASISIRGDPPEAFF | TGTGCCAGCATTTCAATCAGGGGGGATCCTCCTGAAGCTTTCTTT
once | TRBJ2-3 | TRBV11-2 | TRBD2 | CASSSLGGLAGGPDTQYF | TGTGCCAGCAGCTCCCTTGGGGGACTAGCGGGAGGGCCCGATACGCAGTATTTT
NA | TRBJ2-3 | TRBV30 | NA | CAWSYSPADTQYF | TGTGCCTGGAGCTACAGCCCCGCAGATACGCAGTATTTT
once | TRBJ2-7 | TRBV6-6 | NA | CASSYLPSYEQYF | TGTGCCAGCAGTTACCTCCCGTCCTACGAGCAGTACTTC
NA | TRBJ1-1 | TRBV14 | TRBD1 | CASSQAVGWTGDTEAFF | TGTGCCAGCAGCCAAGCGGTGGGCTGGACAGGGGACACTGAAGCTTTCTTT
NA | TRBJ2-7 | TRBV9 | TRBD1 | CASSVLDRVHEQYF | TGTGCCAGCAGCGTCCTGGACAGGGTCCACGAGCAGTACTTC
few | TRBJ2-1 | TRBV7-9 | TRBD2 | CASSPTSGYNEQFF | TGTGCCAGCTCGCCGACTAGCGGGTACAATGAGCAGTTCTTC
few | TRBJ1-4 | TRBV29-1 | NA | CSVDSGTNEKLFF | TGCAGCGTTGATAGCGGAACTAATGAAAAACTGTTTTTT
NA | TRBJ1-2 | TRBV27 | NA | CASRSSNYGYTF | TGTGCCAGCAGATCCTCTAACTATGGCTACACCTTC
NA | TRBJ1-2 | TRBV7-9 | NA | CASSPGGRDYGYTF | TGTGCCAGCAGCCCTGGGGGCAGGGACTATGGCTACACCTTC
once | TRBJ2-5 | TRBV11-1 | NA | CASSSLGGLGLTALQETQYF | TGTGCCAGCAGCTCCCTTGGGGGTCTAGGGTTGACAGCCCTCCAAGAGACCCAGTACTTC
NA | TRBJ2-2 | TRBV28 | NA | CASSQPGELFF | TGTGCCAGCAGTCAACCAGGGGAGCTGTTTTTT
NA | TRBJ1-2 | TRBV30 | NA | CAWTGNRITGYTF | TGTGCCTGGACTGGTAACAGGATCACTGGCTACACCTTC
NA | TRBJ2-1 | TRBV7-2 | NA | CASSLVPGSSYNEQFF | TGTGCCAGCAGCTTAGTTCCCGGAAGCTCCTACAATGAGCAGTTCTTC
once | TRBJ2-7 | TRBV7-9 | NA | CASSPGAGLPYEQYF | TGTGCCAGCAGCCCCGGAGCAGGCTTACCCTACGAGCAGTACTTC
NA | TRBJ2-3 | TRBV2 | NA | CASRIFRGTTDTQYF | TGTGCCAGCAGGATCTTTAGGGGGACCACAGATACGCAGTATTTT
NA | TRBJ2-1 | TRBV9 | NA | CASSQIENEQFF | TGTGCCAGCAGCCAGATAGAGAATGAGCAGTTCTTC
NA | TRBJ2-3 | TRBV19 | TRBD1 | CASSIRGRSDTQYF | TGTGCCAGTAGTATCAGGGGGCGATCGGATACGCAGTATTTT
NA | TRBJ1-1 | TRBV7-9 | NA | CASSLGGLEAAFF | TGTGCCAGCAGCTTAGGGGGACTGGAAGCGGCTTTCTTT
few | TRBJ2-1 | TRBV3-1 | TRBD2 | CASSQDSSGGYNEQFF | TGTGCCAGCAGCCAAGATAGTAGCGGGGGTTACAATGAGCAGTTCTTC
NA | TRBJ2-3 | TRBV6-1 | NA | CASSIPIEVVDTQYF | TGTGCCAGCAGTATTCCCATAGAGGTGGTAGATACGCAGTATTTT
NA | TRBJ2-7 | TRBV27 | TRBD2 | CASSFGRPGGLYEQYF | TGTGCCAGCAGTTTCGGGAGGCCTGGGGGGTTATACGAGCAGTACTTC
NA | TRBJ1-5 | TRBV9 | NA | CASSVEDTYSNQPQHF | TGTGCCAGCAGCGTAGAAGACACTTATAGCAATCAGCCCCAGCATTTT
NA | TRBJ2-1 | TRBV13 | TRBD2 | CASSPSRIAGYNEQFF | TGTGCCAGCAGCCCCTCCCGAATAGCGGGGTACAATGAGCAGTTCTTC
NA | TRBJ2-2 | TRBV27 | TRBD2 | CAIGPGGYTGELFF | TGTGCCATAGGACCGGGGGGATACACCGGGGAGCTGTTTTTT
NA | TRBJ2-5 | TRBV9 | TRBD2 | CASSVGGSGSPTAQYF | TGTGCCAGCAGCGTAGGTGGTAGCGGGTCCCCCACCGCCCAGTACTTC
NA | TRBJ2-2 | TRBV30 | NA | CAWSVRWGEDGELFF | TGTGCCTGGAGTGTACGATGGGGGGAAGACGGGGAGCTGTTTTTT
NA | TRBJ1-6 | TRBV20-1 | NA | CSARPRLRGAPLEALHF | TGCAGTGCCCGCCCACGCCTGCGGGGGGCCCCACTAGAGGCCCTCCACTTT
NA | TRBJ2-1 | TRBV2 | NA | CASITGSSENEQFF | TGTGCCAGCATCACAGGGTCTTCGGAGAATGAGCAGTTCTTC
NA | TRBJ2-1 | TRBV28 | NA | CASSFWAGSNEQFF | TGTGCCAGCAGTTTTTGGGCAGGGTCCAATGAGCAGTTCTTC
NA | TRBJ1-1 | TRBV9 | NA | CASSDDPRDFPTEAFF | TGTGCCAGCAGCGACGACCCCAGGGATTTCCCCACTGAAGCTTTCTTT
NA | TRBJ1-1 | TRBV6-2/TRBV6-3 | NA | CASSYWPGAEAFF | TGTGCCAGCAGTTACTGGCCCGGGGCTGAAGCTTTCTTT
NA | TRBJ2-2 | TRBV5-8 | NA | CASSLHRTNTGELFF | TGTGCCAGCAGCTTGCACAGGACGAACACCGGGGAGCTGTTTTTT
once | TRBJ1-5 | TRBV2 | NA | CASSESTARYSNQPQHF | TGTGCCAGCAGTGAATCTACGGCCAGATATAGCAATCAGCCCCAGCATTTT
NA | TRBJ2-2 | TRBV3-1 | NA | CASSQPTDTGELFF | TGTGCCAGCAGCCAACCAACAGACACCGGGGAGCTGTTTTTT
NA | TRBJ2-5 | TRBV28 | TRBD2 | CASSLFSGSRETQYF | TGTGCCAGCAGTTTATTTAGCGGGAGCAGAGAGACCCAGTACTTC
few | TRBJ2-7 | TRBV5-4 | NA | CASSVGQPEQYF | TGTGCCAGCAGCGTAGGACAGCCCGAGCAGTACTTC
few | TRBJ2-7 | TRBV7-9 | NA | CASLRAGEQYF | TGTGCCAGCCTTAGGGCGGGCGAGCAGTACTTC
NA | TRBJ2-1 | TRBV6-1 | TRBD2 | CASSELGTSGYNEQFF | TGTGCCAGCAGTGAACTCGGGACTAGCGGGTACAATGAGCAGTTCTTC
NA | TRBJ2-1 | TRBV5-6 | TRBD2 | CASRMASGYNEQFF | TGTGCCAGCCGAATGGCTAGCGGCTACAATGAGCAGTTCTTC
NA | TRBJ2-1 | TRBV4-1 | TRBD2 | CASSFSGARSYNEQFF | TGCGCCAGCAGCTTTAGCGGGGCCCGCTCCTACAATGAGCAGTTCTTC